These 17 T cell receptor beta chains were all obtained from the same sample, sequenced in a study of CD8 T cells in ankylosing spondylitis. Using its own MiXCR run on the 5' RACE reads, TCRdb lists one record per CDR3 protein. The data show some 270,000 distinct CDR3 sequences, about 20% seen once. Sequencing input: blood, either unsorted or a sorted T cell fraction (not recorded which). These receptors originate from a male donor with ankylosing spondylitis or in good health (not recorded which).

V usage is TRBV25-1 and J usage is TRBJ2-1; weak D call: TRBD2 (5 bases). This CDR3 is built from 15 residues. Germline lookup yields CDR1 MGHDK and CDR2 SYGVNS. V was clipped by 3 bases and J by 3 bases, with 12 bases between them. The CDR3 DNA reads TGTGCCAGCAGTGACCTCTTTACTAGCTACAATGAGCAGTTCTTC. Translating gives CASSDLFTSYNEQFF.

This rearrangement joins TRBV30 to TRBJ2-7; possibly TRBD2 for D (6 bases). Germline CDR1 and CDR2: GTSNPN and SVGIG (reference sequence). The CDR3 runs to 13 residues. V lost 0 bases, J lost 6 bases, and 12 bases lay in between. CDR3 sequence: CAWSVSGSGEQYF. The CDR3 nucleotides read TGTGCCTGGAGTGTATCCGGGAGCGGCGAGCAGTACTTC.

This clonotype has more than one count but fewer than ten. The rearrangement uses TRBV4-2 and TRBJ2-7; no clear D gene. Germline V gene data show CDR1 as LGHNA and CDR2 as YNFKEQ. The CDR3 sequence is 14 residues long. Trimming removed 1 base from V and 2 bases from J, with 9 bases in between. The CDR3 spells CASSQGNSPYEQYF. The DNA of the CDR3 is TGTGCCAGCAGCCAAGGAAACAGCCCCTACGAGCAGTACTTC.

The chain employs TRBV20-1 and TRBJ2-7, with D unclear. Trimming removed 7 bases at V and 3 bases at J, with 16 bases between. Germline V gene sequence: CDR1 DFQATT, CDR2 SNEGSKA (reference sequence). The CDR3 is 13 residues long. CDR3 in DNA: TGCAGTGTCGCGATTGTCGGCAGCTACGAGCAGTACTTC. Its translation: CSVAIVGSYEQYF.

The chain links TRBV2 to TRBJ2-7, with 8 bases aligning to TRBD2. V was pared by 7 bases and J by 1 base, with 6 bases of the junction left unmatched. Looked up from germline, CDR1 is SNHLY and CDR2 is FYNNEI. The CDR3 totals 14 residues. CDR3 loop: CASMNGRDSYEQYF. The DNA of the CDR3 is TGTGCCAGCATGAACGGGAGGGATTCCTACGAGCAGTACTTC.

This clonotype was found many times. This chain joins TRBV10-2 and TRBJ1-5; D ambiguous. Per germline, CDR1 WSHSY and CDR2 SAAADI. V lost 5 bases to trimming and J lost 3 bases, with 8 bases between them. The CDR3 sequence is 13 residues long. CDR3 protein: CASSSGYNQPQHF. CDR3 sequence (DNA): TGCGCCAGCAGTTCCGGATACAATCAGCCCCAGCATTTT.

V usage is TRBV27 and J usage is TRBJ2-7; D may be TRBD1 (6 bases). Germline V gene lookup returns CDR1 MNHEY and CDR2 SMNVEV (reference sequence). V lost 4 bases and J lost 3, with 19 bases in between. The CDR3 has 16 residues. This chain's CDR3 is CASSSKGPGVRYEQYF. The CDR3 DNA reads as TGTGCCAGCAGTTCGAAGGGGCCAGGGGTTCGCTACGAGCAGTACTTC.

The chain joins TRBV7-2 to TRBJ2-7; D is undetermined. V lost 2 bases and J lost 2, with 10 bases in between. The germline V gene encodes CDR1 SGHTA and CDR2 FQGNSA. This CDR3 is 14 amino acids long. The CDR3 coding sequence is TGTGCCAGCAGCTTACTACGATTAACCTACGAGCAGTACTTC. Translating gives CASSLLRLTYEQYF. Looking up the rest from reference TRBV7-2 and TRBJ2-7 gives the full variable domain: GAGVSQSPSNKVTEKGKDVELRCDPISGHTALYWYRQSLGQGLEFLIYFQGNSAPDKSGLPSDRFSAERTGGSVSTLTIQRTQQEDSAVYLCASSLLRLTYEQYFGPGTRLTVT.

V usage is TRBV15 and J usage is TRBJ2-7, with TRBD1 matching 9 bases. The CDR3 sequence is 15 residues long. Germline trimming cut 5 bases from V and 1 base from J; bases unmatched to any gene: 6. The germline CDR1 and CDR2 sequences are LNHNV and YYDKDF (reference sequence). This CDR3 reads CATSGGQGESYEQYF. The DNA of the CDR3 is TGTGCCACCAGCGGGGGACAGGGTGAGTCCTACGAGCAGTACTTC.

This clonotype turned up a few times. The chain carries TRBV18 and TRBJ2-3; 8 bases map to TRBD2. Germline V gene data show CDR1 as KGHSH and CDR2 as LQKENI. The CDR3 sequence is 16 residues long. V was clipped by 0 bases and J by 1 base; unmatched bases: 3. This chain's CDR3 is CASSPPSGERTDTQYF. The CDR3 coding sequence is TGTGCCAGCTCACCACCTAGCGGGGAACGCACAGATACGCAGTATTTT.

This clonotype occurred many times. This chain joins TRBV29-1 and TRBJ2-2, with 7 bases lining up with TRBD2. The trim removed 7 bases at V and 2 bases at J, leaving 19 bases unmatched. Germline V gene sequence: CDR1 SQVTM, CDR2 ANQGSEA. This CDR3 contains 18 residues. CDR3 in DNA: TGCAGCGCTATTTCCGGGAGGTTAGGAGTAGCAAACACCGGGGAGCTGTTTTTT. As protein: CSAISGRLGVANTGELFF.

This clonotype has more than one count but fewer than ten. DNA of the CDR3: TGTGCCAGCAGCTCGACCGGGACGGACCAAAACATTCAGTACTTC. It translates to CASSSTGTDQNIQYF. J is TRBJ2-4 and V is TRBV5-6; D possibly uses TRBD1 or TRBD2 (5 bases each). The CDR3 totals 15 residues. Deletions cut 3 bases from V and 5 bases from J, with 15 bases between. Germline CDR1 and CDR2: SGHDT and YYEEEE.

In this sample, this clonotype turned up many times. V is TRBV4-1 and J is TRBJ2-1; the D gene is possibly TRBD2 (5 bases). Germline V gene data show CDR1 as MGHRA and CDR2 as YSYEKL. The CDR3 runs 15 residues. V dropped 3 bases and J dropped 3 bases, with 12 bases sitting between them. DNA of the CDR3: TGCGCCAGCAGCCAGGTAGCCGGGGACTACAATGAGCAGTTCTTC. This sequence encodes CASSQVAGDYNEQFF.

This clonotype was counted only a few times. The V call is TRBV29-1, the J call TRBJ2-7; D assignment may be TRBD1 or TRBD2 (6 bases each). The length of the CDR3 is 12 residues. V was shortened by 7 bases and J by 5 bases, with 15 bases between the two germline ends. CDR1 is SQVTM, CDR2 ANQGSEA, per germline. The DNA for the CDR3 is TGCAGCGCTCAAGGGGGGTTCGACGAGCAGTACTTC. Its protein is CSAQGGFDEQYF.

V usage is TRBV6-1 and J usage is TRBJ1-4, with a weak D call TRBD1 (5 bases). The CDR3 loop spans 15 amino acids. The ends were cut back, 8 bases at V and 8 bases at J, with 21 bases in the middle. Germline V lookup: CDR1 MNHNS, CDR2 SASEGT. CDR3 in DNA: TGTGCCAGCGGTCCCCTCGGGGGATCCGGGGAAAAACTGTTTTTT. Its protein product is CASGPLGGSGEKLFF.

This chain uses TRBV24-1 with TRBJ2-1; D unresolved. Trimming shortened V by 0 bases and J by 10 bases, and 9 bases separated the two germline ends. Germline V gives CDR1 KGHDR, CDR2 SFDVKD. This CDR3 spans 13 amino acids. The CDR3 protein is CATSDLTVNEQFF. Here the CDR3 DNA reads TGTGCCACCAGTGATTTGACGGTGAACGAGCAGTTCTTC.

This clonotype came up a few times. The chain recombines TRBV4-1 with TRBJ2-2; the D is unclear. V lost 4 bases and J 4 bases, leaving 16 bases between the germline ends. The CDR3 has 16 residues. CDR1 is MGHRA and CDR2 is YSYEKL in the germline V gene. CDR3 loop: CASSPIAGPVTGELFF. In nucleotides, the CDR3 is TGCGCCAGCAGCCCGATCGCTGGACCGGTCACCGGGGAGCTGTTTTTT.